The T cell receptor (beta chain) described here comes from a study of post-analysis software for immune sequencing data. Study results and caveats: Diversity measured as normalized Chao1 was significantly lower in multiple sclerosis patients than in controls. Controls had lower frequencies than patients of 4 or 5 TRBV segments, which included TRBV5-6, TRBV5-1 and TRBV20-1.

Comments on this clonotype: Antigen: not known.

Every TCR beta cDNA library bore unique molecular identifiers. With 1 to 10 million T cells as the source, a few hundred thousand cDNA molecules resulted. MiXCR was run by TCRdb on the PCR reads, yielding one entry per CDR3 protein. In the table there are about 560,000 distinct CDR3 sequences, around 47% of which are singletons. Germline V lookup: CDR1 DFQATT, CDR2 SNEGSKA (reference sequence). V was clipped by 0 bases and J by 3 bases, with 12 bases between them. The CDR3 has 14 residues. The V and J genes are TRBV20-1 and TRBJ2-7, with D tentatively TRBD1 (6 bases). The clonotype comes from a girl between 5 and 17 years old with multiple sclerosis. Sequences were obtained from blood. The CDR3 sequence is CSARDRAGDYEQYF. The CDR3 DNA reads TGCAGTGCTAGAGATAGGGCAGGGGACTACGAGCAGTACTTC.